These 23 T cell receptor beta chains came from one sample sequenced in a study of CD8 T cells in Susac syndrome. RNA was extracted with the RNeasy kit, and a quantity of about 0.45 to 1 ug was reverse transcribed using random hexamers. TCRdb used MiXCR to reprocess the immunoSEQ multiplex PCR reads, holding one entry per CDR3 protein. The sample gives tens of thousands of distinct CDR3 sequences, about 92% of which show up once; roughly 0.16% is in the top ten. Sequenced material: CD4+ T cells from PBMCs. These receptor sequences come from a human donor with Susac syndrome.

This chain uses TRBV27 with TRBJ2-7; D unclear. The CDR3 has 18 amino acids. Deletions cut 0 bases from V and 0 bases from J, with 18 bases between. Germline CDR1 reads MNHEY; CDR2 reads SMNVEV (reference sequence). This CDR3 is CASSLSMARVPNSYEQYF. For the CDR3, the DNA is TGTGCCAGCAGTTTATCGATGGCCCGGGTACCCAACTCCTACGAGCAGTACTTC.

The chain couples TRBV30 to TRBJ2-3; the D is unclear. The V gene's germline CDR1 is GTSNPN and CDR2 SVGIG (reference sequence). Trimming stripped 2 bases from V and 3 bases from J, with 9 bases between. The CDR3 is 13 amino acids. CDR3 residues: CAWSPGLTDTQYF. In DNA, the CDR3 is TGTGCCTGGAGTCCCGGGTTGACAGATACGCAGTATTTT. Using reference TRBV30 and TRBJ2-3 for the parts outside the CDR3, the full variable domain is SQTIHQWPATLVQPVGSPLSLECTVEGTSNPNLYWYRQAAGRGLQLLFYSVGIGQISSEVPQNLSASRPQDRQFILSSKKLLLSDSGFYLCAWSPGLTDTQYFGPGTRLTVL.

As regards this clonotype: Its ends do not fully match the called genes, so a read error is possible. The chain employs TRBV7-9 and TRBJ1-2; tentative D call: TRBD1 (6 bases). The germline CDR1 and CDR2 sequences are SEHNR and FQNEAQ (reference sequence). The CDR3 is made up of 11 amino acids. The CDR3 protein is CACRGGYGYTF. CDR3 in DNA: TGTGCCTGCAGGGGCGGCTATGGCTACACCTTC.

The V call is TRBV11-3, the J call TRBJ2-5; D remains ambiguous. The CDR3 is 15 amino acids. V was cut by 5 bases and J by 0 bases, with 13 bases left in between. Germline loops: CDR1 SGHNT, CDR2 YENEEA. CDR3 sequence: CASSTPVGNQETQYF. CDR3 DNA sequence: TGTGCCAGCAGCACTCCCGTGGGGAACCAAGAGACCCAGTACTTC.

The chain uses TRBV5-1 and TRBJ2-5; 13 nucleotides agree with TRBD2. CDR3 length: 17 amino acids. The germline gives CDR1 SGHRS, CDR2 YFSETQ. The ends lost 4 bases at V and 5 bases at J; junction bases unmatched: 11. CDR3 in amino acids: CASSGGLAGAPGETQYF. The CDR3 DNA is TGCGCCAGCAGCGGCGGACTAGCGGGGGCCCCCGGGGAGACCCAGTACTTC. Together with reference TRBV5-1 and TRBJ2-5, the CDR3 gives the full variable domain: KAGVTQTPRYLIKTRGQQVTLSCSPISGHRSVSWYQQTPGQGLQFLFEYFSETQRNKGNFPGRFSGRQFSNSRSEMNVSTLELGDSALYLCASSGGLAGAPGETQYFGPGTRLLVL.

The chain has TRBV4-3 and TRBJ2-5, with a tentative D call TRBD2 (6 bases). Germline CDR1 and CDR2: LGHNA and YSLEER. Trimming shortened V by 0 bases and J by 5 bases, and 16 bases separated the two germline ends. The CDR3 contains 16 residues. CDR3 sequence: CASSQEYLGGRETQYF. DNA for the CDR3: TGCGCCAGCAGCCAAGAGTACTTGGGGGGTCGGGAGACCCAGTACTTC.

This clonotype was detected only a few times. The chain links TRBV4-3 to TRBJ1-1; D might be TRBD1 (5 bases). This CDR3 region has 16 residues. The germline CDR1 and CDR2 sequences are LGHNA and YSLEER. Between the trimmed V and J ends, which lost 4 bases and 7 bases, there was a span of 22 bases. In DNA form, the CDR3 reads TGCGCCAGCAGCCGAAGGGTCATATTACAGGCGGGTGAAGCTTTCTTT. Protein sequence: CASSRRVILQAGEAFF.

This chain uses TRBV11-3 with TRBJ2-7, with D unresolved. The V end lost 5 bases, the J end lost 0 bases, and 17 bases lay between the germline ends. Germline assignment: CDR1 SGHNT and CDR2 YENEEA. The CDR3 is 16 residues long. The CDR3 nucleotides are TGTGCCAGCAGCCCCCTCCCCGACGGTAACTCCTACGAGCAGTACTTC. This sequence encodes CASSPLPDGNSYEQYF.

The chain uses TRBV28 and TRBJ2-5; D unresolved. V lost 6 bases to trimming and J lost 12 bases, with 11 bases between them. This CDR3 spans 10 amino acids. Per the germline V gene, CDR1 is MDHEN and CDR2 is SYDVKM. As DNA, the CDR3 is TGTGCCAGCAGGCAGGCTGGGGAGTACTTC. Protein product: CASRQAGEYF.

The V and J genes are TRBV19 and TRBJ2-1; D may be TRBD1 or TRBD2 (6 bases each). Trimming stripped 7 bases from V and 6 bases from J, with 10 bases between. The CDR3 is 12 amino acids. Germline lookup yields CDR1 LNHDA and CDR2 SQIVND (reference sequence). CDR3 nucleotide sequence: TGTGCCAGTAAAAAGGGGGGCAATGAGCAGTTCTTC. It translates to CASKKGGNEQFF.

This chain links TRBV20-1 with TRBJ1-1; the match to TRBD1 covers 8 bases. The germline gives CDR1 DFQATT, CDR2 SNEGSKA (reference sequence). The CDR3 contains 15 residues. After removal of 0 bases from V and 3 bases from J, the junction contained 6 bases not matched to a gene. CDR3 in amino acids: CSARDPTGEDTEAFF. As DNA, the CDR3 is TGCAGTGCTAGAGACCCGACAGGGGAGGACACTGAAGCTTTCTTT.

The chain carries TRBV7-6 and TRBJ2-5; D call uncertain. CDR1 SGHVS and CDR2 FNYEAQ come from the germline V gene. Trimming shortened V by 2 bases and J by 0 bases, and 10 bases separated the two germline ends. The CDR3 loop spans 15 amino acids. The CDR3 DNA reads TGTGCCAGCAGCTTAATGGCCCGGAACCAAGAGACCCAGTACTTC. Protein product: CASSLMARNQETQYF.

The chain employs TRBV12-3 or TRBV12-4 and TRBJ1-6, with 9 positions matching TRBD1. V gave up 5 bases and J gave up 9 bases; unmatched junction bases: 5. This CDR3 spans 14 amino acids. The CDR3 loop is CASSVGQGLSPLHF. CDR3 in DNA: TGTGCCAGCAGTGTAGGACAGGGGCTTTCACCCCTCCACTTT.

This chain joins TRBV30 and TRBJ2-6; D is unclear. The germline gives CDR1 GTSNPN, CDR2 SVGIG (reference sequence). The germline V and J ends were trimmed by 1 base and 2 bases, with 3 bases remaining between them. The CDR3 runs to 13 residues. CDR3 sequence reads: CAWSATGANVLTF. The CDR3 coding sequence is TGTGCCTGGAGTGCAACTGGGGCCAACGTCCTGACTTTC.

The chain carries TRBV5-1 and TRBJ1-5; 8 positions agree with TRBD1. Germline CDR1 SGHRS, CDR2 YFSETQ. CDR3 size: 15 residues. V shed 4 bases and J 3 bases; nucleotides not matched to a gene: 6. CDR3: CASSPTGVANQPQHF. The CDR3 nucleotides read TGCGCCAGCAGCCCGACAGGGGTTGCCAATCAGCCCCAGCATTTT.

In this sample, this clonotype turned up once. The V call is TRBV25-1, the J call TRBJ2-3; D is possibly TRBD2 (5 bases). The germline V gene encodes CDR1 MGHDK and CDR2 SYGVNS. The V end lost 7 bases, the J end lost 2 bases, and 16 bases lay between the germline ends. The CDR3 totals 15 residues. CDR3 region: CASNSQRSSTDTQYF. Written as DNA, the CDR3 is TGTGCCAGCAATAGCCAGCGGAGCTCCACAGATACGCAGTATTTT.

The J gene is TRBJ1-4, the V gene TRBV6-5, with D hard to call. Trimming stripped 6 bases from V and 8 bases from J, with 10 bases between. The CDR3 spans 12 residues. The germline gives CDR1 MNHEY, CDR2 SVGAGI. The CDR3 is CASRSLGEKLFF. The DNA for the CDR3 is TGTGCCAGCAGGTCGTTAGGGGAAAAACTGTTTTTT.

The gene calls are TRBV6-5 and TRBJ2-7; D might be TRBD2 (6 bases). The V gene's germline CDR1 is MNHEY and CDR2 SVGAGI. Trimming cost V 6 bases and J 4 bases, with 19 bases left between them. The CDR3 totals 15 residues. The CDR3 coding sequence is TGTGCCAGCAGCCACACGGCGGGGTCTCGGTACGAGCAGTACTTC. Its translation is CASSHTAGSRYEQYF.

This chain joins TRBV7-9 and TRBJ1-3, with a tentative D call TRBD1 (5 bases). The V and J ends lost 2 bases and 1 base respectively, with 15 bases between them. Germline V CDR1 and CDR2: SEHNR, FQNEAQ (reference sequence). The CDR3 totals 17 residues. The CDR3 reads CASSLYRDAGSGNTIYF. CDR3 coding DNA: TGTGCCAGCAGCTTATACCGGGACGCGGGATCTGGAAACACCATATATTTT.

This sequence joins TRBV5-1 and TRBJ2-1; D is undetermined. Germline assignment: CDR1 SGHRS and CDR2 YFSETQ. The CDR3 runs 15 residues. Deletions cut 0 bases from V and 9 bases from J, with 16 bases between. For the CDR3, the DNA is TGCGCCAGCAGCTTGGTTGGTAGCCCGGTAGGTGAGCAGTTCTTC. Protein sequence: CASSLVGSPVGEQFF. Full variable domain (rest looked up from reference TRBV5-1 and TRBJ2-1): KAGVTQTPRYLIKTRGQQVTLSCSPISGHRSVSWYQQTPGQGLQFLFEYFSETQRNKGNFPGRFSGRQFSNSRSEMNVSTLELGDSALYLCASSLVGSPVGEQFFGPGTRLTVL.

The CDR3, as DNA: TGTGCCTGGAGTGTGGGAGGGAACCAAGAGACCCAGTACTTC. Translation: CAWSVGGNQETQYF. This chain connects TRBV30 to TRBJ2-5; 7 bases agree with TRBD2. V trimming: 0 bases; J trimming: 0 bases; junction bases outside the gene matches: 1. This CDR3 contains 14 residues. Looked up from germline, CDR1 is GTSNPN and CDR2 is SVGIG (reference sequence).

In DNA form, the CDR3 reads TGCAGCGTTGAGAGGCCCCGCGGCGGGCAAGAGACCCAGTACTTC. Its translation is CSVERPRGGQETQYF. The chain joins TRBV29-1 to TRBJ2-5; D is possibly TRBD2 (5 bases). Germline CDR1 SQVTM, CDR2 ANQGSEA. The CDR3 runs to 15 residues. Trimming shortened V by 3 bases and J by 2 bases, and 16 bases separated the two germline ends.

This sequence joins TRBV6-6 and TRBJ1-1, with 9 bases aligning to TRBD1. With V trimmed by 2 bases and J by 3 bases, 4 bases remained unmatched. In germline, CDR1 is MNHNY, CDR2 SVGAGI (reference sequence). The CDR3 runs to 15 residues. CDR3 sequence: CASSYRGQGHTEAFF. The CDR3 DNA reads as TGTGCCAGCAGTTACCGCGGACAGGGGCACACTGAAGCTTTCTTT.